This T cell receptor beta chain was retrieved from a study of post-analysis software for immune sequencing data. Included in the TCR beta cDNA libraries were unique molecular identifiers. The source material, about 0.95 to 10 million T cells, gave rise to 510,000 or so cDNA molecules. MiXCR, applied by TCRdb to the PCR reads, yields one record per CDR3 protein. The sample yields 350,000 to 500,000 distinct CDR3 sequences, 30% to 45% seen once. Points on this clonotype: What it binds is not known.

Study-wide points: A handful of TRBV segments were significantly more frequent in patients than in controls. TRBV5-6, TRBV5-1 and TRBV20-1 were among these segments.

The CDR3 length is 15 residues. V was cut by 0 bases and J by 2 bases, with 12 bases left in between. Germline assignment: CDR1 SGHRS and CDR2 YFSETQ. The clonotype comes from a girl aged 2 to 9 with multiple sclerosis. Sequencing was done on a sample of blood. This chain links TRBV5-1 with TRBJ2-7, with D perhaps TRBD1 or TRBD2 (5 bases each). The CDR3 DNA follows: TGCGCCAGCAGCTTGGACAATTTGGGGGCCTACGAGCAGTACTTC. This translates into CASSLDNLGAYEQYF.